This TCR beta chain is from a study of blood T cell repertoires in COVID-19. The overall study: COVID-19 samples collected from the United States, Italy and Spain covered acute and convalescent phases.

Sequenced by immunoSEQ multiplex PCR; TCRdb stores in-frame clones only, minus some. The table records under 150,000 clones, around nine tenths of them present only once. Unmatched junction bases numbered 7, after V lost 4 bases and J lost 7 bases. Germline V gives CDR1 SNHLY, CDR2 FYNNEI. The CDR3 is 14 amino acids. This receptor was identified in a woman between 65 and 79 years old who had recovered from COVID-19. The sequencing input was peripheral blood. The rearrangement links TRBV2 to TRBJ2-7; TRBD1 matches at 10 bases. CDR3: CASSVDRGAGEQYF. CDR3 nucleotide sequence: TGTGCCAGCAGTGTGGACAGGGGGGCAGGGGAGCAGTACTTC.